These 6 T cell receptor beta chains were sequenced from one sample in a study of T cells in narcolepsy. This table comes from immunoSEQ multiplex PCR, and its TCRdb copy is limited to in-frame clones, with some not included. The sample has 28,000 or so clones; about nine tenths are singletons. The sequencing input was CD45RA- memory CD4+ T cells from PBMCs. Source of these receptors: a human donor with narcolepsy.

This chain uses TRBV4-2 with TRBJ2-5; maybe TRBD2 (5 bases). The length of the CDR3 is 16 residues. Germline-derived CDR1 and CDR2 are LGHNA and YNFKEQ. Deletions cut 6 bases from V and 8 bases from J, with 25 bases between. This CDR3 is CASSPSWRVAGGTQYF. CDR3 nucleotide sequence: TGTGCCAGCAGTCCCTCTTGGCGGGTGGCTGGTGGAACCCAGTACTTC.

This chain connects TRBV19 to TRBJ1-1; unclear D gene. The germline V gene has CDR1 LNHDA and CDR2 SQIVND (reference sequence). This CDR3 is built from 12 residues. The V gene lost 1 base and the J gene lost 11 bases, with 11 bases spanning the gap. The CDR3 DNA reads TGTGCCAGTAGTATAGCCCCCAGTCAGGCTTTCTTT. It specifies CASSIAPSQAFF.

The V and J genes are TRBV28 and TRBJ1-5; TRBD1 might be the D (6 bases). The germline V and J ends were trimmed by 6 bases and 4 bases, with 13 bases remaining between them. The CDR3 runs to 14 residues. Per germline, CDR1 MDHEN and CDR2 SYDVKM. Here the CDR3 reads CASRPGTRNQPQHF. The CDR3, as DNA: TGTGCCAGCAGGCCCGGGACAAGGAATCAGCCCCAGCATTTT.

This sequence joins TRBV15 and TRBJ1-1; D might be TRBD1 (5 bases). CDR1 and CDR2 from the germline V gene are LNHNV and YYDKDF (reference sequence). V dropped 0 bases and J dropped 0 bases, with 8 bases sitting between them. This CDR3 is built from 15 residues. The CDR3 protein is CATSREWGLNTEAFF. CDR3 coding DNA: TGTGCCACCAGCAGAGAATGGGGCCTGAACACTGAAGCTTTCTTT.

The rearrangement links TRBV4-1 to TRBJ1-5; TRBD1 agrees at 7 bases. The V gene end was trimmed by 6 bases and the J gene end by 2 bases; junction bases not matched to a gene: 13. The CDR3 has 17 amino acids. Germline lookup yields CDR1 MGHRA and CDR2 YSYEKL. The CDR3 sequence is CASRPGQTASGNQPQHF. CDR3 nucleotide sequence: TGCGCCAGCAGACCGGGACAGACCGCGTCTGGCAATCAGCCCCAGCATTTT.

A single count supports this clone. The chain links TRBV5-1 to TRBJ2-3; 7 nucleotides line up with TRBD1. The CDR3 totals 16 residues. Germline lookup yields CDR1 SGHRS and CDR2 YFSETQ. With V trimmed by 5 bases and J by 9 bases, 18 bases remained unmatched. CDR3: CASSRSSGTVPGTQYF. The DNA of the CDR3 is TGCGCCAGCAGTCGCTCCTCCGGGACAGTACCAGGGACGCAGTATTTT.